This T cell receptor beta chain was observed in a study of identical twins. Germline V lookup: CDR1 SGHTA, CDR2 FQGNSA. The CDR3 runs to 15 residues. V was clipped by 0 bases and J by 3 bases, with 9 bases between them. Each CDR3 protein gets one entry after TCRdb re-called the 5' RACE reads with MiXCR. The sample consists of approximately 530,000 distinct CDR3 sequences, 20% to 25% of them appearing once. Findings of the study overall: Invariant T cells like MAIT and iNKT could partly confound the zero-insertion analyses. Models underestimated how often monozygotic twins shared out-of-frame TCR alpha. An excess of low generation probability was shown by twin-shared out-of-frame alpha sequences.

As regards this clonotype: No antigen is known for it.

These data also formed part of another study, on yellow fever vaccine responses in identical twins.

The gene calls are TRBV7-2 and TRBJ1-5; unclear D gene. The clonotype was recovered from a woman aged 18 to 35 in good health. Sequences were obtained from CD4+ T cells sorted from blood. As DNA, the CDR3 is TGTGCCAGCAGCTTAGCCCTTGGGGTCAATCAGCCCCAGCATTTT. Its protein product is CASSLALGVNQPQHF.